This is a list of T cell receptor beta chains from one sample in a study of blood T cell repertoires in COVID-19. Some clones are missing from TCRdb's copy, which holds only in-frame ones; the method was immunoSEQ multiplex PCR. The table has around 190,000 clones, roughly 80% seen once; the top ten hold about an eighth. The sample taken for sequencing was peripheral blood. All receptors derive from a woman aged 45-60 years with acute or convalescent COVID-19. The CDR3 runs from the conserved cysteine through the conserved F or W. Fields, in order: J gene, D gene, V gene, clone size, CDR3 protein, CDR3 DNA. The D gene is left open where the match is weak. Part of the rows lack a size; the others show once, few, many or a class for expanded clones.

>TRBJ1-5|TRBD1|TRBV7-6|.
CAVGTGGDLSNQPQHF
TGTGCCGTGGGGACAGGGGGCGATCTTAGCAATCAGCCCCAGCATTTT
>TRBJ1-5|.|TRBV7-2|once
CASSSQGLSNQPQHF
TGTGCCAGCAGCTCCCAGGGACTTAGCAATCAGCCCCAGCATTTT
>TRBJ2-5|.|TRBV29-1|.
CSVSISGVQETQYF
TGCAGCGTTTCAATTAGCGGAGTCCAAGAGACCCAGTACTTC
>TRBJ2-5|.|TRBV7-9|few
CASSLASLRGETQYF
TGTGCCAGCAGCTTAGCGTCCTTAAGGGGCGAGACCCAGTACTTC
>TRBJ2-2|.|TRBV7-2|.
CASSLVGGPVYAGELFF
TGTGCCAGCAGCTTAGTGGGGGGGCCCGTCTACGCCGGGGAGCTGTTTTTT
>TRBJ2-5|TRBD1|TRBV24-1|.
CATSDHGTGLQETQYF
TGTGCCACCAGTGACCATGGGACAGGACTCCAAGAGACCCAGTACTTC
>TRBJ2-1|TRBD2|TRBV7-8|.
CASSLAKIAGSDEQFF
TGTGCCAGCAGCTTAGCGAAAATAGCGGGAAGCGATGAGCAGTTCTTC
>TRBJ1-1|TRBD1|TRBV5-1|.
CASSLVVGGIEAFF
TGCGCCAGCAGCTTGGTTGTAGGGGGCATCGAAGCTTTCTTT
>TRBJ1-5|.|TRBV18|once
CASSHDRAEFQPQHF
TGTGCCAGCTCACACGACAGAGCAGAATTTCAGCCCCAGCATTTT
>TRBJ2-4|.|TRBV5-6|.
CASSFVTEMVNIQYF
TGTGCCAGCAGCTTCGTAACGGAGATGGTGAACATTCAGTACTTC
>TRBJ2-3|.|TRBV11-2|.
CASSLTTRNTQYF
TGTGCCAGCAGCTTAACTACCAGAAATACGCAGTATTTT
>TRBJ2-5|.|TRBV20-1|.
CSASGGREYDESGETQYF
TGCAGTGCTAGTGGTGGAAGGGAGTACGATGAATCGGGGGAGACCCAGTACTTC
>TRBJ2-7|.|TRBV28|few
CASRGGYEQYF
TGTGCCAGCAGAGGGGGCTACGAGCAGTACTTC
>TRBJ2-7|TRBD2|TRBV5-1|.
CASSLLGGESYEQYF
TGCGCCAGCAGCTTGCTCGGGGGGGAATCCTACGAGCAGTACTTC
>TRBJ2-3|.|TRBV28|.
CASSLGILLTDTQYF
TGTGCCAGCAGTCTAGGAATTCTTCTCACAGATACGCAGTATTTT
>TRBJ2-1|.|TRBV7-2|.
CASSFNGGSSYNEQFF
TGTGCCAGCAGCTTCAACGGGGGTAGCTCCTACAATGAGCAGTTCTTC
>TRBJ1-2|.|TRBV2|.
CASSEDTNYGYTF
TGTGCCAGCAGTGAAGACACCAACTATGGCTACACCTTC
>TRBJ2-7|.|TRBV2|once
CASSEAPAGLSYEQYF
TGTGCCAGCAGTGAAGCCCCTGCGGGGCTCTCCTACGAGCAGTACTTC
>TRBJ2-3|.|TRBV27|.
CASSSPQGTRTDTQYF
TGTGCCAGCAGTTCCCCCCAGGGCACCCGCACAGATACGCAGTATTTT
>TRBJ2-1|.|TRBV30|.
CAWSVHRREPYNEQFF
TGTGCCTGGAGTGTACACCGGCGGGAACCCTACAATGAGCAGTTCTTC
>TRBJ2-3|.|TRBV2|.
CASWGTLTDTQYF
TGTGCCAGCTGGGGGACACTGACAGATACGCAGTATTTT
>TRBJ1-5|TRBD1|TRBV15|.
CATSARTGDQPQHF
TGTGCCACCAGCGCACGGACAGGGGATCAGCCCCAGCATTTT
>TRBJ2-7|TRBD2|TRBV7-2|.
CASSSGLAGGSEQYF
TGTGCCAGCAGCTCGGGACTAGCGGGAGGCAGCGAGCAGTACTTC
>TRBJ2-7|.|TRBV9|.
CASSPRGSSYEQYF
TGTGCCAGCAGCCCACGTGGCTCCTCCTACGAGCAGTACTTC
>TRBJ1-3|.|TRBV12-5|.
CASGLDWNQGKAGNTIYF
TGTGCTAGTGGTTTGGATTGGAACCAGGGGAAGGCTGGAAACACCATATATTTT
>TRBJ1-1|TRBD1|TRBV11-3|.
CASSQGVNTEAFF
TGTGCCAGCAGCCAGGGGGTGAACACTGAAGCTTTCTTT